This record concerns one TCR beta chain sequence. Its antigen is unknown. The sample holds other DNA sequences that translate to the same CDR3. A multiplex PCR was run with 60 Vbeta primers and 13 Jbeta primers. Sequencing was performed with immunoSEQ multiplex PCR; in TCRdb, only in-frame clones are kept and a portion is missing. The top ten clones hold 1.2% of a sample with 95,000 to 150,000 clones, around 80% of them seen once. V was trimmed by 1 base and J by 7 bases, leaving 20 bases between them. There are 17 residues in the CDR3. CDR1 and CDR2 from the germline V gene are MDHEN and SYDVKM. The source of the sample is a study of cytomegalovirus exposure and HLA in healthy donors. Study in general: The roughly 100 million unique TCR beta sequences, from roughly 170 million T cells, were found by an earlier analysis. In terms of ancestry, the Caucasian-associated cluster contained around 79% of the approximately 400 genotyped donors.

Study outcomes and limitations: The study carried out a later analysis of TCR beta sequences. It associated approximately 17,000 of them with specific HLA alleles at a false discovery rate of 0.05.

The chain uses TRBV28 and TRBJ1-5, with TRBD1 as a possible D gene (5 bases). The receptor's source is a female donor in good health and CMV-seronegative. The source material was PBMCs. The chain's CDR3 is CASSLSGVRARRQPQHF. In nucleotides, the CDR3 is TGTGCCAGCAGTTTATCGGGGGTCAGGGCGCGGCGGCAGCCCCAGCATTTT.